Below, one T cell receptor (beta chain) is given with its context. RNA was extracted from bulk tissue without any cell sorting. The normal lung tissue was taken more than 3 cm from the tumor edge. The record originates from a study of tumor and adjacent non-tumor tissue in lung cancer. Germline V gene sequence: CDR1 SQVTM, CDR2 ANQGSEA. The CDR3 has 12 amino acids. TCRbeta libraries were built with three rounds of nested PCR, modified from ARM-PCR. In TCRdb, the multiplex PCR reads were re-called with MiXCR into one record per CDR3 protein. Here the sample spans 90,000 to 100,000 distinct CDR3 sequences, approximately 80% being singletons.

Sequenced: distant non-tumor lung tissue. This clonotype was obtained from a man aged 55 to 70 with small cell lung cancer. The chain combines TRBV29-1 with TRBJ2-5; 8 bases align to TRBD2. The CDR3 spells CRPGRAGDTQYF. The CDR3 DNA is TGCCGCCCCGGGAGGGCAGGCGACACCCAGTACTTC.